The clone carrying this T cell receptor beta chain appeared once. The data were taken from a study of blood T cell repertoires in COVID-19. The CDR3 has 16 residues. Germline V CDR1 and CDR2: LNHDA, SQIVND (reference sequence). After removal of 0 bases from V and 6 bases from J, the junction contained 8 bases not matched to a gene. Generated by immunoSEQ multiplex PCR, the TCRdb table keeps only in-frame clones and is missing some. The table includes some 130,000 clones, 86% detected once. The clonotype comes from a middle-aged man who had recovered from COVID-19. The sample taken for sequencing was PBMCs or T cells enriched from blood (not recorded which). The chain employs TRBV19 and TRBJ1-5; 7 bases fit TRBD1. In DNA, the CDR3 is TGTGCCAGTAGTATAGATCGGTACAGGGGAACTCAGCCCCAGCATTTT. This encodes CASSIDRYRGTQPQHF.